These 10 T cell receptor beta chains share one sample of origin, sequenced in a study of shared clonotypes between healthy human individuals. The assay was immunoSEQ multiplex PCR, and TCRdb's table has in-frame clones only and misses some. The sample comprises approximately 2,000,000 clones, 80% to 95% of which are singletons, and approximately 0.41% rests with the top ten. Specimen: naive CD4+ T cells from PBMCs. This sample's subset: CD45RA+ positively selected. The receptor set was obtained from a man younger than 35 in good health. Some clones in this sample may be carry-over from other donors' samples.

Here the CDR3 DNA reads TGTGCCAGTAGTAAGGACAGGGGGGACACCGGGGAGCTGTTTTTT. Protein: CASSKDRGDTGELFF. V is TRBV19 and J is TRBJ2-2, with TRBD1 matching over 10 bases. This CDR3 has 15 amino acids. Germline values: CDR1 LNHDA, CDR2 SQIVND (reference sequence). Losses at the gene ends were 4 bases for V and 3 bases for J; bases not matched to a gene: 2.

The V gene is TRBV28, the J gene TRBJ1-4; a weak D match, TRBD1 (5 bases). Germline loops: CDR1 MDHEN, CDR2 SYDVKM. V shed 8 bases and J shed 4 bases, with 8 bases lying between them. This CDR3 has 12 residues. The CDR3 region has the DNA TGTGCCAGCGGGACGGGTAATGAAAAACTGTTTTTT. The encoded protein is CASGTGNEKLFF.

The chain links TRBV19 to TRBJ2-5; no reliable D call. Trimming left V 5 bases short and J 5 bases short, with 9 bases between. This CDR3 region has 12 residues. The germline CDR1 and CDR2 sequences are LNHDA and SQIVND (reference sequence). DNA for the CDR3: TGTGCCAGTAGTCAAATGGGGGAGACCCAGTACTTC. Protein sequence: CASSQMGETQYF.

DNA of the CDR3: TGTGCCAGCAGTTTTCCCACAGAGATGAATGGCTACACCTTC. Its translation: CASSFPTEMNGYTF. This chain joins TRBV28 and TRBJ1-2; no clear D gene. Trimming pared 3 bases from V and 6 bases from J, leaving 14 bases between. Germline CDR1 and CDR2: MDHEN and SYDVKM. The CDR3 contains 14 residues.

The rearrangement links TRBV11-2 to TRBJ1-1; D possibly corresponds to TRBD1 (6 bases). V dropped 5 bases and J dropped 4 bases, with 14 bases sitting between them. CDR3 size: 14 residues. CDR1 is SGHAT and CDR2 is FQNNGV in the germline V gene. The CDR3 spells CASSPNTGITEAFF. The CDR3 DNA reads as TGTGCCAGCAGCCCTAACACAGGGATCACTGAAGCTTTCTTT.

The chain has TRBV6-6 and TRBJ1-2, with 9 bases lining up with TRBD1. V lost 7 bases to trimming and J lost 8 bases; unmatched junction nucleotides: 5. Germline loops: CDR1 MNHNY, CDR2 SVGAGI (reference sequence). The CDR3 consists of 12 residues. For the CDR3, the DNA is TGTGCCAGCACTAGACAGGGGGGCGGCTACACCTTC. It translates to CASTRQGGGYTF.

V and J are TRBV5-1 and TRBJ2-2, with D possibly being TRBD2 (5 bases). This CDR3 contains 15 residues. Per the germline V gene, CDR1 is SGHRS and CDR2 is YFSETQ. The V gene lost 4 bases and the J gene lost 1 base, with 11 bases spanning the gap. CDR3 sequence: CASSQTGGNTGELFF. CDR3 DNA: TGCGCCAGCAGCCAGACCGGAGGGAACACCGGGGAGCTGTTTTTT.

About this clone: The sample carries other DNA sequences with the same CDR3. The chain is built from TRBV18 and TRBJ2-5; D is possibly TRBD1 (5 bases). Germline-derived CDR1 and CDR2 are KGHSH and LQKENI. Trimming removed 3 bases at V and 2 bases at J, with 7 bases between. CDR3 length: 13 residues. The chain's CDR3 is CASSPGLQETQYF. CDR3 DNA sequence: TGTGCCAGCTCACCGGGGCTACAAGAGACCCAGTACTTC.

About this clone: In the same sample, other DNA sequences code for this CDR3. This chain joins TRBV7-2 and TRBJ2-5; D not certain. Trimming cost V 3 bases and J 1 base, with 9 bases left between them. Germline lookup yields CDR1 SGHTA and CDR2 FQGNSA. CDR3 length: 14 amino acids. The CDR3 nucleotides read TGTGCCAGCAGCTTGCAGAGAGGCCAAGAGACCCAGTACTTC. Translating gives CASSLQRGQETQYF.

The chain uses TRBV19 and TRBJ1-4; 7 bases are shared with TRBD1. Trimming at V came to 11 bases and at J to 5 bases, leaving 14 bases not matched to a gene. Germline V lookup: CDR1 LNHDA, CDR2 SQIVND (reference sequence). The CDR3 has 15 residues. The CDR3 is CAARGLGRGNEKLFF. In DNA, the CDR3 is TGTGCCGCAAGAGGCCTGGGCAGGGGGAATGAAAAACTGTTTTTT.